The next 5 T cell receptor beta chains were all read from a single sample in a study of CD8+ T cells in alopecia areata. cDNA prepared by RNA extraction and subsequent reverse transcription served as the template for sequencing. The method was immunoSEQ multiplex PCR; TCRdb's version includes in-frame clones alone and lacks a portion of them. Of 65,000 to 95,000 clones listed, roughly 50% are singletons. Sample: NKG2D-high CD8+ T cells sorted from blood. The receptor source for this set is a human donor with alopecia areata.

The chain combines TRBV6-6 with TRBJ2-7; 7 bases fit TRBD2. CDR1 is MNHNY, CDR2 SVGAGI, per germline (reference sequence). With V trimmed by 2 bases and J by 3 bases, 4 bases remained unmatched. The CDR3 totals 14 residues. CDR3: CASSYKREGYEQYF. The CDR3 DNA is TGTGCCAGCAGTTACAAGAGGGAGGGCTACGAGCAGTACTTC.

The V call is TRBV20-1, the J call TRBJ2-7; D unclear. The CDR3 totals 11 residues. Trimming stripped 0 bases from V and 6 bases from J, with 6 bases between. Germline values: CDR1 DFQATT, CDR2 SNEGSKA (reference sequence). CDR3: CSAREVSEQYF. For the CDR3, the DNA is TGCAGTGCTAGAGAGGTCTCCGAGCAGTACTTC.

Concerning this clone: Other DNA sequences in the same sample also yield this CDR3. The rearrangement joins TRBV11-2 to TRBJ2-3; D possibly corresponds to TRBD2 (6 bases). The CDR3 loop spans 12 amino acids. Germline V gene data show CDR1 as SGHAT and CDR2 as FQNNGV. V was shortened by 4 bases and J by 6 bases, with 8 bases between the two germline ends. The CDR3 DNA reads as TGTGCCAGCAGCTCCCTAGCGGATACGCAGTATTTT. It yields the protein CASSSLADTQYF. Full variable domain (missing parts from reference TRBV11-2 and TRBJ2-3): EAGVAQSPRYKIIEKRQSVAFWCNPISGHATLYWYQQILGQGPKLLIQFQNNGVVDDSQLPKDRFSAERLKGVDSTLKIQPAKLEDSAVYLCASSSLADTQYFGPGTRLTVL.

There are a few counts of this clone. The chain is built from TRBV28 and TRBJ1-2; 7 nucleotides agree with TRBD1. CDR3 length equals 13 residues. Looked up from germline, CDR1 is MDHEN and CDR2 is SYDVKM. After removal of 3 bases from V and 6 bases from J, the junction contained 4 bases not matched to a gene. For the CDR3, the DNA is TGTGCCAGCAGTTTGGATAGGGGGCATGGCTACACCTTC. Protein product: CASSLDRGHGYTF.

The rearrangement uses TRBV4-1 and TRBJ1-1; D call uncertain. This CDR3 is built from 11 residues. The germline CDR1 and CDR2 sequences are MGHRA and YSYEKL. Trimming left V 1 base short and J 10 bases short, with 7 bases between. Written as DNA, the CDR3 is TGCGCCAGCAGCCAAGGGGCCGGAGCTTTCTTT. Translated, it gives CASSQGAGAFF.